This T cell receptor (beta chain) was obtained from a study of cytomegalovirus exposure and HLA in healthy donors. General observations from the study: Reportedly, cytomegalovirus status was diagnosed with high sensitivity and specificity.

PCR used 60 Vbeta primers and 13 Jbeta primers. The table came from immunoSEQ multiplex PCR; TCRdb's copy has only in-frame clones and leaves some out. This table holds about 96,000 clones, roughly 74% found once. The V and J ends lost 0 bases and 5 bases respectively, with 14 bases between them. Germline lookup yields CDR1 SEHNR and CDR2 FQNEAQ (reference sequence). The CDR3 totals 15 residues. As to this clone: Its antigen is not known.

The sequenced material came from PBMCs. This chain joins TRBV7-9 and TRBJ2-7, with a tentative D call TRBD1 (6 bases). This TCR derives from a woman aged 70-85 years in good health and CMV-seropositive. In DNA form, the CDR3 reads TGTGCCAGCAGCTTAGCGCAGACAGGTTCCAACGAGCAGTACTTC. Translating gives CASSLAQTGSNEQYF.